The following is a TCR beta chain sequence with its context. Under the authors' procedure: Estimates of nucleated cell counts were drawn from the amplification of reference gene primers. Profiling relied on immunoSEQ multiplex PCR, and the TCRdb table lists in-frame clones only, not all of them. V, J and clone size reflect that table, while D and trimming were determined from the DNA. The sample has about 300,000 clones; over 75% are singletons. The sample is drawn from a study of blood T cell repertoires in COVID-19. Study-level background: The United States, Italy and Spain provided the acute and convalescent COVID-19 samples. Nucleic acid was either cDNA or gDNA, and it came from T cells, B-cell-depleted T cells, or PBMCs.

CDR3 length equals 16 residues. Trimming stripped 2 bases from V and 2 bases from J, with 12 bases between. Germline assignment: CDR1 MNHNS and CDR2 SASEGT. The sample taken for sequencing was peripheral blood. The clonotype was recovered from a man aged 18 to 29 with active or convalescent COVID-19. The chain links TRBV6-1 to TRBJ2-2; TRBD1 is a possible D gene (5 bases). This CDR3 reads CASSELGLTNTGELFF. The CDR3 nucleotides are TGTGCCAGCAGTGAATTGGGGCTTACCAACACCGGGGAGCTGTTTTTT.